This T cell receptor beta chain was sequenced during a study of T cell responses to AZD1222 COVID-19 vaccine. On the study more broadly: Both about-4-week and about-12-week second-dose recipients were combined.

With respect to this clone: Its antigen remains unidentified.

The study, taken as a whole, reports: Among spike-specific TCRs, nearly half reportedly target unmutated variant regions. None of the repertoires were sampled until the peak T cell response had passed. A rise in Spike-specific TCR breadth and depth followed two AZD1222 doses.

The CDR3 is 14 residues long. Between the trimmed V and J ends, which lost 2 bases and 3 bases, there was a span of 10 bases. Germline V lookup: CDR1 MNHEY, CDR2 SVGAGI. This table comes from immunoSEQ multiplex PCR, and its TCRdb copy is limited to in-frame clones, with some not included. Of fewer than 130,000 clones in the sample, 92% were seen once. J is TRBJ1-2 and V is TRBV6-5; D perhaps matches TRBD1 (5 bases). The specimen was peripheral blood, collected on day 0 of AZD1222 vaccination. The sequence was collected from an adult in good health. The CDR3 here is CASSYERGYYGYTF. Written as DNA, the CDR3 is TGTGCCAGCAGTTACGAGCGGGGCTACTATGGCTACACCTTC.